One and the same sample provided the 25 T cell receptor beta chains below, sequenced in a study of molecular identifiers for immune sequencing clone quantification. TCRdb ran MiXCR on the PCR reads and lists one entry per CDR3 protein. The sample yields 88,000 or so distinct CDR3 sequences, over 20% seen once. Sequencing was performed on naive CD8+ T cells from blood, with Jurkat cell RNA spiked in. The subset here: FACS-sorted CD8+CD4-CCR7+CD45RA+ naive T cells. The source of these receptors is a human donor in good health. Some libraries in this study had Jurkat cell RNA spiked in.

Details on this clonotype: It may be a read error: a sequence one base away is much more abundant. Because the CDR3 is missing its conserved closing phenylalanine or tryptophan, this is likely a read error. V and J are TRBV6-2 or TRBV6-3 and TRBJ1-1; D unclear. The germline V gene has CDR1 MNHEY and CDR2 SVGEGT. V lost 8 bases to trimming and J lost 5 bases, with 15 bases between them. This CDR3 has 13 amino acids. CDR3 amino acids: CASLQSAVTEAFL. CDR3 sequence (DNA): TGTGCCAGCCTTCAGTCCGCTGTTACTGAAGCTTTCCTT.

To note about this clonotype: The junction and the germline gene differ at one end; a read error may be behind it. The chain uses TRBV6-5 and TRBJ2-7; D is perhaps TRBD2 (6 bases). Per the germline V gene, CDR1 is MNHEY and CDR2 is SVGAGI. This CDR3 contains 16 residues. CDR3 amino acids: CASSLASPGAAYGQCF. CDR3 bases: TGTGCCAGCAGTCTCGCCAGCCCGGGAGCGGCGTACGGGCAGTGCTTC.

Concerning this clonotype itself: This may arise from a read error, as a much more abundant clone is one base away. This rearrangement joins TRBV6-1 to TRBJ1-1; D unresolved. Per the germline V gene, CDR1 is MNHNS and CDR2 is SASEGT. The CDR3 is 15 amino acids. The CDR3 loop is CASSEANRRNAEAFF. As DNA, the CDR3 is TGTGCCAGCAGTGAAGCGAACCGCCGGAACGCTGAAGCTTTCTTT.

The sample holds a few counts of this clonotype. The genes are TRBV6-1 and TRBJ2-7; a weak D match, TRBD1 (5 bases). Between the trimmed V and J ends, which lost 0 bases and 1 base, there was a span of 10 bases. The CDR3 has 15 residues. In germline, CDR1 is MNHNS, CDR2 SASEGT. This CDR3 reads CASSEAQGTSYEQYF. The CDR3 nucleotides are TGTGCCAGCAGTGAAGCGCAGGGTACTTCCTACGAGCAGTACTTC.

V and J are TRBV5-4 and TRBJ2-7; TRBD1 is a possible D gene (6 bases). Germline V gene data show CDR1 as SGHNT and CDR2 as YYREEE (reference sequence). The CDR3 has 13 amino acids. V lost 0 bases, J lost 3 bases, and 7 bases lay in between. CDR3 nucleotide sequence: TGTGCCAGCAGCTTGGCACAGGGCTACGAGCAGTACTTC. Residues: CASSLAQGYEQYF.

The chain couples TRBV6-2 or TRBV6-3 to TRBJ2-1; 9 bases line up with TRBD2. CDR1 MNHEY and CDR2 SVGEGT come from the germline V gene. This CDR3 contains 15 residues. V shed 0 bases, J shed 7 bases, and the junction held 4 bases outside the gene matches. The CDR3 bases are TGTGCCAGCAGTTACTCGTCTAGCGGGGTGAATGAGCAGTTCTTC. Translating it yields CASSYSSSGVNEQFF.

To note about this clonotype: A single base separates this from a much larger clone, so it may be a read error. This CDR3 is missing its conserved last phenylalanine or tryptophan, likely due to a read error. This chain joins TRBV6-1 and TRBJ2-7, with TRBD2 matching 9 bases. The CDR3 is 16 residues long. Germline V gene lookup returns CDR1 MNHNS and CDR2 SASEGT. V gave up 2 bases and J gave up 5 bases; unmatched junction bases: 10. CDR3 in amino acids: CASSEHPSGITHEQYL. The DNA of the CDR3 is TGTGCCAGCAGTGAACATCCTAGCGGGATCACCCACGAGCAGTACCTC.

This clonotype was counted many times. The chain is built from TRBV27 and TRBJ2-7, with 10 bases aligning to TRBD2. The CDR3 consists of 15 residues. The V gene's germline CDR1 is MNHEY and CDR2 SMNVEV (reference sequence). J gave up 6 bases and V 3 bases, and 8 bases lay outside the gene matches. The CDR3 loop is CASSFGLAGVGEQYF. For the CDR3, the DNA is TGTGCCAGCAGTTTCGGGCTAGCGGGAGTAGGCGAGCAGTACTTC.

This clonotype came up many times. The chain employs TRBV27 and TRBJ2-7; no firm D call. This CDR3 comprises 11 residues. CDR1 and CDR2 from the germline V gene are MNHEY and SMNVEV (reference sequence). The V end lost 6 bases, the J end lost 3 bases, and 6 bases lay between the germline ends. The CDR3 nucleotides read TGTGCCAGCAGCTCCGGCTACGAGCAGTACTTC. It is translated as CASSSGYEQYF.

The sample holds many counts of this clonotype. The chain carries TRBV7-2 and TRBJ2-7; perhaps D is TRBD1 or TRBD2 (5 bases each). Trimming stripped 4 bases from V and 4 bases from J, with 11 bases between. CDR1 is SGHTA and CDR2 is FQGNSA in the germline V gene. The CDR3 extends over 13 amino acids. The CDR3 loop reads CASSSWDRYEQYF. The CDR3, as DNA: TGTGCCAGCAGCTCCTGGGACCGTTACGAGCAGTACTTC.

This clonotype was seen many times. J is TRBJ2-3 and V is TRBV9; possibly TRBD2 for D (5 bases). Germline V gives CDR1 SGDLS, CDR2 YYNGEE. V lost 2 bases and J 2 bases, leaving 12 bases between the germline ends. This CDR3 contains 15 residues. CDR3 sequence (DNA): TGTGCCAGCAGCGTTCCCAGCGGACCCACAGATACGCAGTATTTT. It specifies CASSVPSGPTDTQYF. The complete variable domain, with remaining parts taken from reference TRBV9 and TRBJ2-3, reads DSGVTQTPKHLITATGQRVTLRCSPRSGDLSVYWYQQSLDQGLQFLIQYYNGEERAKGNILERFSAQQFPDLHSELNLSSLELGDSALYFCASSVPSGPTDTQYFGPGTRLTVL.

Notes on this clonotype: A much bigger clone sits one base away, suggesting this may be a read error. The V and J genes are TRBV29-1 and TRBJ2-7; TRBD2 matches 7 bases. This CDR3 spans 18 amino acids. Trimming cost V 7 bases and J 4 bases; bases outside gene matches: 25. Germline values: CDR1 SQVTM, CDR2 ANQGSEA. CDR3 DNA: TGCAGCGCGGAAGGGCTCGGGACTGGCGGGAGCCTAATTTACGAGCAGTACTTC. This translates into CSAEGLGTGGSLIYEQYF.

A remark on this clonotype: Just one base apart from a much larger clone, this may be a read error. The V and J genes are TRBV7-9 and TRBJ2-3, with 8 bases aligning to TRBD2. CDR1 is SEHNR, CDR2 FQNEAQ, per germline (reference sequence). The CDR3 loop spans 15 amino acids. CDR3 in DNA: TGTGCCGGCAGCTTAATGACGGGAGGGTCAGATACGCAGTATTTT. Protein: CAGSLMTGGSDTQYF.

This clonotype was seen repeatedly, ten times or more. V and J are TRBV7-2 and TRBJ2-7; 9 nucleotides agree with TRBD1. Germline V CDR1 and CDR2: SGHTA, FQGNSA. The CDR3 consists of 14 residues. The junction had 5 bases not matched to a gene; V was cut back by 5 bases and J by 3 bases. CDR3 amino acids: CASSLGQGFYEQYF. CDR3 coding DNA: TGTGCCAGCAGCCTGGGACAGGGCTTCTACGAGCAGTACTTC. The complete variable domain, with remaining parts taken from reference TRBV7-2 and TRBJ2-7, reads GAGVSQSPSNKVTEKGKDVELRCDPISGHTALYWYRQSLGQGLEFLIYFQGNSAPDKSGLPSDRFSAERTGGSVSTLTIQRTQQEDSAVYLCASSLGQGFYEQYFGPGTRLTVT.

This clonotype has just a few counts. The CDR3 DNA follows: TGTGCCAGCAGCGCTACGGACAGTTCGTTCTCCTACGAGCAGTACTTC. The encoded protein is CASSATDSSFSYEQYF. The chain recombines TRBV13 with TRBJ2-7, with a tentative D call TRBD1 (6 bases). CDR1 is PRHDT, CDR2 FYEKMQ, per germline (reference sequence). V was cut by 5 bases and J by 0 bases, with 17 bases left in between. This CDR3 is 16 amino acids long.

Many counts were recorded for this clonotype. This chain joins TRBV4-3 and TRBJ1-3, with D possibly TRBD1 on 5 matching bases. V lost 5 bases to trimming and J lost 3 bases, with 11 bases between them. The CDR3 length is 14 residues. Per the germline V gene, CDR1 is LGHNA and CDR2 is YSLEER. The DNA of the CDR3 is TGCGCCAGCAGCAGGGGCCATATTGGAAACACCATATATTTT. It is translated as CASSRGHIGNTIYF.

A remark on this clonotype: A much larger clone is a single base away; this may be a read error. The CDR3 DNA reads TGTGCCAGCAGTTTAAGGGACTCGGCCGGGGAGCTGTCTTTT. This encodes CASSLRDSAGELSF. The rearrangement uses TRBV12-3 or TRBV12-4 and TRBJ2-2; D might be TRBD2 (6 bases). CDR3 length: 14 residues.

The chain employs TRBV7-9 and TRBJ2-1, with TRBD2 identical over 10 bases. The length of the CDR3 is 15 residues. The germline V gene encodes CDR1 SEHNR and CDR2 FQNEAQ (reference sequence). The junction had 6 bases not matched to a gene; V was cut back by 3 bases and J by 7 bases. The CDR3 DNA is TGTGCCAGCAGCTTCGGACTAGCGGAAGAAAATGAGCAGTTCTTC. Amino acids: CASSFGLAEENEQFF.

This clonotype has a count of ten or more. The chain employs TRBV6-5 and TRBJ2-7; D possibly corresponds to TRBD1 (5 bases). This CDR3 region has 12 residues. CDR1 MNHEY and CDR2 SVGAGI come from the germline V gene. The ends were cut back, 3 bases at V and 4 bases at J, with 7 bases in the middle. The CDR3 sequence is CASSYQGYEQYF. CDR3 in DNA: TGTGCCAGCAGTTATCAGGGTTACGAGCAGTACTTC.

This clonotype appeared a few times. The chain links TRBV11-2 to TRBJ2-7, with TRBD2 matching 7 bases. CDR3 length equals 15 residues. V shed 4 bases and J 2 bases; nucleotides not matched to a gene: 8. Germline V gene sequence: CDR1 SGHAT, CDR2 FQNNGV. The CDR3 region has the DNA TGTGCCAGCAGCTCGGCCCCGGGGGGAGCCTACGAGCAGTACTTC. Its translation: CASSSAPGGAYEQYF.

This clonotype was observed many times. The genes are TRBV7-9 and TRBJ2-7, with a possible D match to TRBD1 (6 bases). Trimming pared 2 bases from V and 3 bases from J, leaving 11 bases between. This CDR3 is built from 14 residues. Germline lookup yields CDR1 SEHNR and CDR2 FQNEAQ (reference sequence). The CDR3 nucleotides read TGTGCCAGCAGCTTATCAGGGGTAATCTACGAGCAGTACTTC. Protein sequence: CASSLSGVIYEQYF.

The V gene is TRBV27, the J gene TRBJ2-5; 9 nucleotides align to TRBD2. The CDR3 is made up of 19 amino acids. Germline lookup yields CDR1 MNHEY and CDR2 SMNVEV (reference sequence). The ends lost 6 bases at V and 1 base at J; junction bases unmatched: 18. For the CDR3, the DNA is TGTGCCAGCAGCCCCCTGGCTCGGCGGCGGGAGGGCATCCAAGAGACCCAGTACTTC. It codes for CASSPLARRREGIQETQYF.

In regard to this clonotype: The conserved final phenylalanine or tryptophan is absent from the CDR3, which likely points to a read error. The V and J genes are TRBV7-8 and TRBJ2-2; no clear D gene. V was pared by 5 bases and J by 4 bases, with 14 bases between. Per the germline V gene, CDR1 is SGHVS and CDR2 is FQNEAQ. The CDR3 is 15 residues long. The CDR3 nucleotides are TGTGCCAGCAGCCTTACTTTAGACGGCACCGGGGAGCTGTTTTCT. Its translation: CASSLTLDGTGELFS.

This chain joins TRBV7-2 and TRBJ2-1; D is ambiguous. V dropped 7 bases and J dropped 4 bases, with 8 bases sitting between them. The CDR3 is 12 amino acids. Per the germline V gene, CDR1 is SGHTA and CDR2 is FQGNSA. The CDR3 coding sequence is TGTGCCAGCACCTCTGGGTACAATGAGCAGTTCTTC. This translates into CASTSGYNEQFF.

The DNA of the CDR3 is TGTGTCGGCAGTCCCTCAGGGTTCTATAATTCACCCCTCCACTTT. It translates to CVGSPSGFYNSPLHF. J is TRBJ1-6 and V is TRBV7-6, with D possibly TRBD1 on 5 matching bases. The CDR3 contains 15 residues. From germline, CDR1 is SGHVS and CDR2 FNYEAQ.